The entry below describes one T cell receptor (beta chain). Its antigen specificity is not known. No base-level quality is on record; no much larger clone is a single base apart. This specimen comes from a study of blood T cell repertoires in COVID-19 (dated by TCRdb to about 2020). Background on the whole study: Samples from collaborators originated in the United States, Italy and Spain and spanned both the acute and convalescent phases of COVID-19. The material from the prospective study consisted of cDNA or gDNA derived from T cells, B-cell-depleted T cells, or PBMCs. Subjects who had been exposed to COVID-19, were actively infected with it, or had recovered from it provided the deeply sampled blood TCRbeta repertoires that made up the dataset. The repertoires were released in a freely available public database intended as a resource for research on the immune response to SARS-CoV-2. Samples were obtained from the ongoing ImmuneRACE study (first 160 participants) and from 950 to 1,500 subjects provided by 6 global collaborators. Sample metadata almost always included a de-identified subject ID, COVID-19 status, age in years and sex. Where available, HLA class I and class II types were obtained from metadata supplied by the sample provider rather than from assay-based typing. Beyond this particular receptor, the publication reports: The quantity of clinical and demographic metadata differed by source and by participant and was supplied without curation.

There are 11 amino acids in the CDR3, from cysteine to phenylalanine inclusive. CDR3 DNA is the only sequence kept; it has 33 bases, read in frame from the first base. V gives up 7 bases and J gives up 6 bases, and the segment between their germline ends measures 13 bases. As encoded in the germline V gene, CDR1 is SQVTM while CDR2 is ANQGSEA. Each collaborating institution followed its own protocols to collect whole blood in K2EDTA tubes. For TCRbeta analysis, collaborators shipped samples in one of three forms: frozen whole blood, isolated PBMCs, or DNA extracted from either of those sample types. TCRbeta CDR3 regions were amplified from genomic DNA by means of the immunoSEQ Assay, a bias-controlled multiplex PCR. The original methods were these. The number of nucleated cells in each sample was estimated by amplification of reference gene primers within the assay. To quantify the absolute abundance of each unique TCRbeta CDR3 rearrangement, sequence reads were collapsed and filtered. For each sample, productive Simpson clonality was calculated by taking the square root of Simpson's diversity index across productive rearrangements. The clones in this table, taken by TCRdb from immuneACCESS, are in-frame only. Not every clone is retained; where verified, under half of the shortfall comes from an unresolved V gene, and the cause of the rest is unknown. The V and J calls and the clone size are those of that table, but D and trimming were determined from the DNA. The sample includes fewer than 350,000 clones, with about 89% observed a single time. The ten biggest clones cover roughly 4.8% of the sample.

Input material: peripheral blood. The chain employs TRBV29-1 and TRBJ2-7, with TRBD1 perhaps the D gene, on 6 matching bases. The TCR originated in a man aged 40-50 years with acute or convalescent COVID-19. The sequenced DNA: TGCAGCGCAACGGACAGAACCGAGCAGTACTTC. The translation is CSATDRTEQYF.